The 4 T cell receptor beta chains below were found in one sample sequenced in a study of T cell responses to AZD1222 COVID-19 vaccine. Sequenced by immunoSEQ multiplex PCR; TCRdb stores in-frame clones only, minus some. The data contain about 180,000 clones, about nine tenths of them singletons. The sample in question was peripheral blood, obtained 28 days after the second dose of the MenACWY control vaccine. These receptors originate from an adult who received the MenACWY meningococcal vaccine as a control.

The chain has TRBV6-5 and TRBJ2-5; D is unclear. The germline V and J ends were trimmed by 0 bases and 5 bases, with 13 bases remaining between them. There are 15 residues in the CDR3. Germline V gene data show CDR1 as MNHEY and CDR2 as SVGAGI. The CDR3 reads CASSYSVQSRETQYF. CDR3 sequence (DNA): TGTGCCAGCAGTTACTCGGTTCAGTCGAGGGAGACCCAGTACTTC.

V gene TRBV4-3 combines with J gene TRBJ2-5, with a possible D match to TRBD1 (5 bases). The V and J ends lost 2 bases and 5 bases respectively, with 15 bases between them. Germline V gene lookup returns CDR1 LGHNA and CDR2 YSLEER. CDR3 length: 15 residues. CDR3 loop: CASSQSYQGPETQYF. CDR3 coding DNA: TGCGCCAGCAGCCAATCTTACCAGGGCCCGGAGACCCAGTACTTC.

This chain uses TRBV19 with TRBJ2-2; no clear D gene. V was shortened by 6 bases and J by 6 bases, with 14 bases between the two germline ends. The CDR3 contains 14 residues. Germline CDR1 reads LNHDA; CDR2 reads SQIVND (reference sequence). The CDR3 DNA is TGTGCCAGTAGAGGTCAGTCTTTTCCCGGGGAGCTGTTTTTT. Protein sequence: CASRGQSFPGELFF.

The rearrangement links TRBV9 to TRBJ2-7, with a weak D call TRBD1 (6 bases). The ends were cut back, 0 bases at V and 4 bases at J, with 14 bases in the middle. Germline lookup yields CDR1 SGDLS and CDR2 YYNGEE. This CDR3 contains 15 residues. The chain's CDR3 is CASSVAETGVYEQYF. The DNA of the CDR3 is TGTGCCAGCAGCGTAGCGGAGACAGGCGTATACGAGCAGTACTTC.